This passage covers 14 T cell receptor beta chains from one sample sequenced in a study of metastatic and nonmetastatic thyroid tumors. MiXCR re-clonotyped the PCR reads for TCRdb. The sample records about 15,000 clones, approximately 30% being singletons. Patients had received no treatment of any kind before thyroid surgery. Sequences were obtained from blood. These receptors were collected from a female donor with papillary thyroid cancer or a benign thyroid nodule (not recorded which). Some clones in this sample may be carry-over from other donors' samples.

This clone was detected ten times or more. The chain has TRBV5-4 and TRBJ1-6; D may be TRBD1 (6 bases). This CDR3 contains 14 residues. In germline, CDR1 is SGHNT, CDR2 YYREEE (reference sequence). V was trimmed by 4 bases and J by 7 bases, leaving 12 bases between them. The DNA of the CDR3 is TGTGCCAGCAGCCAAACAACAGGGAATTCACCCCTCCACTTT. Its protein is CASSQTTGNSPLHF.

The chain is built from TRBV30 and TRBJ1-3; weak D call: TRBD1 (6 bases). Germline V lookup: CDR1 GTSNPN, CDR2 SVGIG (reference sequence). The V and J ends lost 4 bases and 7 bases respectively, with 17 bases between them. The CDR3 runs to 14 residues. The CDR3, as DNA: TGTGCCTGGAAGGGGGACCTAGGATCGAACACCATATATTTT. Its protein is CAWKGDLGSNTIYF.

The sample holds many counts of this clone. The same CDR3 is also encoded by other DNA sequences in this sample. The chain carries TRBV9 and TRBJ1-1; D is perhaps TRBD1 (6 bases). Looked up from germline, CDR1 is SGDLS and CDR2 is YYNGEE. The V end was cut by 0 bases, the J end by 0 bases, with 12 bases between. The CDR3 is 16 amino acids. In DNA, the CDR3 is TGTGCCAGCAGCGTAGGGGGAGGGGGTGTGAACACTGAAGCTTTCTTT. It is translated as CASSVGGGGVNTEAFF.

The chain is built from TRBV11-1 and TRBJ2-7; 9 nucleotides match TRBD2. V gave up 6 bases and J gave up 6 bases; unmatched junction bases: 18. The germline CDR1 and CDR2 sequences are SGHAT and FQDESV (reference sequence). CDR3 length equals 17 residues. The CDR3 nucleotides are TGTGCCAGCAGTACGATATTGGCATCTAGCGGGAAAGTCGAGCAGTACTTC. The encoded protein is CASSTILASSGKVEQYF.

By sample fraction, this clone is medium-sized. This chain uses TRBV5-1 with TRBJ2-2; perhaps D is TRBD1 or TRBD2 (5 bases each). The CDR3 loop spans 16 amino acids. The germline V gene encodes CDR1 SGHRS and CDR2 YFSETQ. V was trimmed by 4 bases and J by 0 bases, leaving 13 bases between them. The CDR3 here is CASSLGTRSNTGELFF. The CDR3 DNA sequence: TGCGCCAGCAGCCTAGGGACCCGATCGAACACCGGGGAGCTGTTTTTT.

By share of the sample, this clone is medium-sized. The chain combines TRBV4-2 with TRBJ2-7, with D uncertain. This CDR3 comprises 15 residues. Between the trimmed V and J ends, which lost 1 base and 2 bases, there was a span of 12 bases. Germline assignment: CDR1 LGHNA and CDR2 YNFKEQ. The CDR3 loop reads CASSQARTATYEQYF. In DNA form, the CDR3 reads TGTGCCAGCAGCCAAGCGCGAACAGCTACCTACGAGCAGTACTTC.

This clone has ten or more counts. This rearrangement joins TRBV7-9 to TRBJ2-5, with 9 bases that match TRBD1. V gave up 5 bases and J gave up 5 bases; unmatched junction bases: 15. From germline, CDR1 is SEHNR and CDR2 FQNEAQ (reference sequence). The CDR3 loop spans 17 amino acids. DNA for the CDR3: TGTGCCAGCAGCCCCCGTCTCGCCGGGACAGGGAGGGAGACCCAGTACTTC. Its protein product is CASSPRLAGTGRETQYF.

For this clone: This clone may be a read error of a much larger clone one base away. The gene calls are TRBV9 and TRBJ2-6; no clear D. This CDR3 region has 15 residues. Germline lookup yields CDR1 SGDLS and CDR2 YYNGEE. CDR3 in DNA: TGTGCCAGCAGCGCAAGCCCCTCTGTGGCCAACGTCCTGACTTTC. It translates to CASSASPSVANVLTF. Looking up the rest from reference TRBV9 and TRBJ2-6 gives the full variable domain: DSGVTQTPKHLITATGQRVTLRCSPRSGDLSVYWYQQSLDQGLQFLIQYYNGEERAKGNILERFSAQQFPDLHSELNLSSLELGDSALYFCASSASPSVANVLTFGAGSRLTVL.

This clone is termed medium-sized (0.01 to 0.1%). J is TRBJ2-3 and V is TRBV5-1, with D possibly TRBD1 on 6 matching bases. Trimming took 3 bases from V and 6 from J, leaving 17 bases between them. The CDR3 totals 15 residues. Germline CDR1 reads SGHRS; CDR2 reads YFSETQ. CDR3 DNA sequence: TGCGCCAGCAGCTCGGGGACAACCACCAGGGATACGCAGTATTTT. Its protein is CASSSGTTTRDTQYF.

This clone was recorded at least ten times. This chain links TRBV10-3 with TRBJ1-4; TRBD1 matches at 10 bases. Unmatched junction bases numbered 6, after V lost 9 bases and J lost 5 bases. From germline, CDR1 is ENHRY and CDR2 SYGVKD. The CDR3 has 14 residues. CDR3 in amino acids: CAIAPGQGNEKLFF. CDR3 nucleotides: TGTGCCATTGCACCGGGACAGGGGAATGAAAAACTGTTTTTT.

This clone is medium-sized within its sample. The chain is built from TRBV2 and TRBJ1-1; weak D call: TRBD1 (5 bases). Germline CDR1 is SNHLY and CDR2 is FYNNEI. The CDR3 sequence is 13 residues long. V was trimmed by 4 bases and J by 0 bases, leaving 6 bases between them. The CDR3 sequence: CASSVDMNTEAFF. In nucleotides, the CDR3 is TGTGCCAGCAGTGTGGACATGAACACTGAAGCTTTCTTT.

This clone has just a few counts. The V and J genes are TRBV20-1 and TRBJ2-6; D is uncertain. CDR1 is DFQATT, CDR2 SNEGSKA, per germline (reference sequence). Trimming removed 2 bases from V and 0 bases from J, with 11 bases in between. The CDR3 covers 16 residues. The CDR3 spells CSARPFSDSGANVLTF. CDR3 bases: TGCAGTGCTAGACCCTTCTCAGACTCTGGGGCCAACGTCCTGACTTTC.

This clone is medium-sized. The J gene is TRBJ2-7, the V gene TRBV6-1; 8 bases are shared with TRBD2. V lost 5 bases to trimming and J lost 5 bases; unmatched junction nucleotides: 11. This CDR3 is built from 15 residues. Germline V CDR1 and CDR2: MNHNS, SASEGT. The CDR3 reads CASSINSGEANEQYF. As DNA, the CDR3 is TGTGCCAGCAGTATCAATAGCGGGGAAGCCAACGAGCAGTACTTC.

This clone was seen repeatedly, ten times or more. This chain links TRBV4-2 with TRBJ1-1, with D hard to call. Trimming pared 0 bases from V and 7 bases from J, leaving 9 bases between. The CDR3 is 13 residues long. Germline V gives CDR1 LGHNA, CDR2 YNFKEQ. The CDR3 DNA is TGTGCCAGCAGCCAAGATGACGGCTTTGAAGCTTTCTTT. Translated, it gives CASSQDDGFEAFF.